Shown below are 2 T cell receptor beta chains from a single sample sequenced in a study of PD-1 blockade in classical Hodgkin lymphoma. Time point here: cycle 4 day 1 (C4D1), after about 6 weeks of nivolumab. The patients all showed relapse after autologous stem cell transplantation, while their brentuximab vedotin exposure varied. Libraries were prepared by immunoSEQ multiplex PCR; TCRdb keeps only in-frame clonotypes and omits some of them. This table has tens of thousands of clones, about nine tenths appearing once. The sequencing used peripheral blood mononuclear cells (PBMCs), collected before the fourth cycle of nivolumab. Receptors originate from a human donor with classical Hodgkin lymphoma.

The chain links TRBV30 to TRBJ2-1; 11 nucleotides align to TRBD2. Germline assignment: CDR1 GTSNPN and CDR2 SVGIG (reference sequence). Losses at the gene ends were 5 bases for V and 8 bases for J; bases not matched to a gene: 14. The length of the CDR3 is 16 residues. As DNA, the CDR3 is TGTGCCTGGGCGATAGGACTAGCGGGCCAACGGGATGAGCAGTTCTTC. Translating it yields CAWAIGLAGQRDEQFF.

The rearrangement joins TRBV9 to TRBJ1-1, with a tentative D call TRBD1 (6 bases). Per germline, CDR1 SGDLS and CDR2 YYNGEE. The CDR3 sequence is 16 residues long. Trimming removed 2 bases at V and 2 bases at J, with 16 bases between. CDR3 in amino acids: CASSVVLQGNNTEAFF. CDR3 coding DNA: TGTGCCAGCAGCGTGGTCCTACAGGGAAATAACACTGAAGCTTTCTTT.